A selection of T cell receptor beta chains follows, all from one sample in a study of blood T cell repertoires in COVID-19. Clones were read by immunoSEQ multiplex PCR, and TCRdb kept only the in-frame ones, dropping some. Seen here are 200,000 to 250,000 clones, 70% to 90% observed once, and the top ten hold 3% to 4.5%. Sequencing was done on a sample of PBMCs or T cells enriched from blood (not recorded which). The origin of the receptors is a middle-aged woman with acute COVID-19. Both conserved end residues are trimmed from each CDR3.

J gene,CDR3 length,V gene,CDR3 protein
TRBJ1-3,14,TRBV6-5,ASSYSQARLWNTIY
TRBJ1-6,14,TRBV4-1,ASSQQTGLGNSPLH
TRBJ1-6,12,TRBV5-1,ASSAGMDNSPLH
TRBJ1-1,11,TRBV2,ASRTGMNTEAF
TRBJ2-7,12,TRBV27,ASSATPKLHEQY
TRBJ1-2,18,TRBV5-5,ASSLDYLIGTRRVNYGYT
TRBJ2-7,13,TRBV18,ASSRLAGGPNEQY
TRBJ1-1,11,TRBV6-6,ASSPWLGTGLF
TRBJ1-1,13,TRBV20-1,SASPLGQGATEAF
TRBJ2-1,13,TRBV6-2/TRBV6-3,ASSTLSGGYNEQF
TRBJ1-1,9,TRBV30,ACSSGGVAF
TRBJ1-3,11,TRBV2,ASSSPNGGTIY
TRBJ1-5,11,TRBV24-1,ATSTTGTQPQH
TRBJ1-1,12,TRBV30,ASRTGGVNTEAF